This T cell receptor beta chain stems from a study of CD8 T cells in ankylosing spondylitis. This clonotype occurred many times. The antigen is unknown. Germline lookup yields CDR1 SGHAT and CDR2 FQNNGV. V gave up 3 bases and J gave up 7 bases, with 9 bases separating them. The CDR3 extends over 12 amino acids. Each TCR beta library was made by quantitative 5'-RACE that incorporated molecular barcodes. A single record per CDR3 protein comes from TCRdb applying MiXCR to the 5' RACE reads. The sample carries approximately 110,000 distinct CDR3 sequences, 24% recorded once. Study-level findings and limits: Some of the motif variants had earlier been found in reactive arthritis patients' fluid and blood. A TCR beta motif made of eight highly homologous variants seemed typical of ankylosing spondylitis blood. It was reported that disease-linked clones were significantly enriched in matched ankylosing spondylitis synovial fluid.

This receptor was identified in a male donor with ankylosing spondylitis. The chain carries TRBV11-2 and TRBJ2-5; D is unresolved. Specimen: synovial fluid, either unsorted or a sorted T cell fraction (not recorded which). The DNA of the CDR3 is TGTGCCAGCAGCTTTCCAATTGGGACCCAGTACTTC. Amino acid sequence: CASSFPIGTQYF.